These 15 T cell receptor beta chains were all obtained from the same sample, sequenced in a study of identifying expanded T cells in peripheral blood. Assay: immunoSEQ multiplex PCR; the TCRdb copy retains only in-frame clones and omits some. The repertoire includes approximately 75,000 clones, almost 90% of them detected once, and more than 2.5% sits in the top ten. The specimen was blood. The receptor source for this set is a person between 18 and 75 years old in good health.

The genes are TRBV6-6 and TRBJ2-7; 10 bases map to TRBD1. The V segment lost 4 bases and the J segment 4 bases; nucleotides outside the gene matches: 7. CDR1 MNHNY and CDR2 SVGAGI come from the germline V gene (reference sequence). CDR3 length: 15 residues. CDR3 in DNA: TGTGCCAGCAGTTCACCGACAGGGGGCAAGTACGAGCAGTACTTC. It is translated as CASSSPTGGKYEQYF.

Here the CDR3 DNA reads TGTGCCAGCAGCTTGCCGGGCACAGATACGCAGTATTTT. Protein product: CASSLPGTDTQYF. The chain couples TRBV5-6 to TRBJ2-3, with D unclear. Between the trimmed V and J ends, which lost 1 base and 1 base, there was a span of 4 bases. From germline, CDR1 is SGHDT and CDR2 YYEEEE. The CDR3 is 13 amino acids.

As DNA, the CDR3 is TGCGCCAGCAGCTGGGGAGCCCTGATCCAAGAGACCCAGTACTTC. Translation: CASSWGALIQETQYF. The chain combines TRBV5-1 with TRBJ2-5; tentatively, D is TRBD2 (5 bases). The CDR3 is made up of 15 amino acids. V lost 3 bases and J lost 1, with 13 bases in between. Germline-derived CDR1 and CDR2 are SGHRS and YFSETQ.

The CDR3 sequence: CASSVSTGGPYNEQFF. The CDR3 nucleotides are TGTGCCAGCAGCGTATCTACTGGCGGGCCATACAATGAGCAGTTCTTC. The gene calls are TRBV7-2 and TRBJ2-1; tentative D call: TRBD2 (5 bases). The CDR3 is 16 amino acids. Trimming removed 5 bases from V and 4 bases from J, with 18 bases in between. In germline, CDR1 is SGHTA, CDR2 FQGNSA.

This clone has only a few counts. V gene TRBV30 combines with J gene TRBJ1-6, with TRBD1 identical over 9 bases. The length of the CDR3 is 13 residues. The V gene's germline CDR1 is GTSNPN and CDR2 SVGIG (reference sequence). The V gene end was trimmed by 4 bases and the J gene end by 9 bases; junction bases not matched to a gene: 4. CDR3 bases: TGTGCCTGGAAAGGGACAGGGAGTTCACCCCTCCACTTT. Protein product: CAWKGTGSSPLHF.

The table lists this clone with a count of one. The chain links TRBV18 to TRBJ1-2; D may be TRBD1 (6 bases). The V end lost 1 base, the J end lost 0 bases, and 15 bases lay between the germline ends. CDR1 KGHSH and CDR2 LQKENI come from the germline V gene. CDR3 length: 17 residues. CDR3 protein: CASSPRPGTSANYGYTF. CDR3 DNA sequence: TGTGCCAGCTCACCACGTCCAGGGACAAGTGCTAACTATGGCTACACCTTC.

The chain couples TRBV30 to TRBJ1-5, with no clear D. Germline CDR1 is GTSNPN and CDR2 is SVGIG (reference sequence). This CDR3 comprises 15 residues. V shed 3 bases and J shed 3 bases, with 15 bases lying between them. The CDR3 here is CAWRIWPRNNQPQHF. The CDR3 DNA sequence: TGTGCCTGGAGGATCTGGCCCAGGAACAATCAGCCCCAGCATTTT.

The gene calls are TRBV7-2 and TRBJ1-1; tentative D call: TRBD1 (5 bases). The length of the CDR3 is 14 residues. Germline V CDR1 and CDR2: SGHTA, FQGNSA. V was pared by 2 bases and J by 2 bases, with 9 bases between. The CDR3 protein is CASSLMGGNTEAFF. The CDR3 nucleotides are TGTGCCAGCAGCTTAATGGGGGGTAACACTGAAGCTTTCTTT.

This chain links TRBV5-5 with TRBJ2-1, with D maybe TRBD1 (6 bases). V was clipped by 1 base and J by 5 bases, with 10 bases between them. The CDR3 spans 14 residues. CDR1 is SGHKS, CDR2 YYEKEE, per germline (reference sequence). The chain's CDR3 is CASSLWTEHNEQFF. The CDR3 region has the DNA TGTGCCAGCAGCTTGTGGACAGAGCACAATGAGCAGTTCTTC.

The V call is TRBV25-1, the J call TRBJ1-6, with D hard to call. Deletions cut 7 bases from V and 7 bases from J, with 11 bases between. Germline assignment: CDR1 MGHDK and CDR2 SYGVNS. The CDR3 totals 13 residues. CDR3 sequence: CASTNRHNSPLHF. DNA of the CDR3: TGTGCCAGCACTAACAGACACAATTCACCCCTCCACTTT.

V and J are TRBV4-3 and TRBJ2-1; D might be TRBD2 (5 bases). V lost 0 bases to trimming and J lost 3 bases, with 12 bases between them. This CDR3 comprises 16 residues. Germline V lookup: CDR1 LGHNA, CDR2 YSLEER. The chain's CDR3 is CASSQEPPGIYNEQFF. The CDR3, as DNA: TGCGCCAGCAGCCAAGAACCTCCCGGGATCTACAATGAGCAGTTCTTC.

The J gene is TRBJ2-2, the V gene TRBV7-8; 7 bases map to TRBD2. The ends lost 8 bases at V and 7 bases at J; junction bases unmatched: 10. Germline CDR1 is SGHVS and CDR2 is FQNEAQ. The CDR3 has 14 amino acids. Here the CDR3 DNA reads TGTGCCAGCCCCGGCGGGAGCCAGGGCGGGGAGCTGTTTTTT. It is translated as CASPGGSQGGELFF.

This clone was counted a single time. This chain links TRBV5-6 with TRBJ2-3; 11 bases are shared with TRBD2. Germline lookup yields CDR1 SGHDT and CDR2 YYEEEE. CDR3 length: 19 residues. Unmatched junction bases numbered 14, after V lost 4 bases and J lost 1 base. The CDR3 DNA reads as TGTGCCAGCAGCGTATTCGGACTAGCGGGCTCCTCCGGCACAGATACGCAGTATTTT. It codes for CASSVFGLAGSSGTDTQYF.

V is TRBV19 and J is TRBJ2-1, with 7 bases aligning to TRBD2. The ends lost 7 bases at V and 8 bases at J; junction bases unmatched: 2. This CDR3 is built from 11 residues. CDR1 is LNHDA, CDR2 SQIVND, per germline (reference sequence). CDR3 sequence (DNA): TGTGCCAGTAAGCTAGCGGATGAGCAGTTCTTC. Translation gives CASKLADEQFF.

V usage is TRBV6-5 and J usage is TRBJ2-6; D is unresolved. The V end was cut by 8 bases, the J end by 4 bases, with 15 bases between. Germline CDR1 reads MNHEY; CDR2 reads SVGAGI. The CDR3 extends over 15 amino acids. CDR3: CASHSGFGGANVLTF. Here the CDR3 DNA reads TGTGCCAGCCATTCGGGTTTTGGAGGGGCCAACGTCCTGACTTTC.